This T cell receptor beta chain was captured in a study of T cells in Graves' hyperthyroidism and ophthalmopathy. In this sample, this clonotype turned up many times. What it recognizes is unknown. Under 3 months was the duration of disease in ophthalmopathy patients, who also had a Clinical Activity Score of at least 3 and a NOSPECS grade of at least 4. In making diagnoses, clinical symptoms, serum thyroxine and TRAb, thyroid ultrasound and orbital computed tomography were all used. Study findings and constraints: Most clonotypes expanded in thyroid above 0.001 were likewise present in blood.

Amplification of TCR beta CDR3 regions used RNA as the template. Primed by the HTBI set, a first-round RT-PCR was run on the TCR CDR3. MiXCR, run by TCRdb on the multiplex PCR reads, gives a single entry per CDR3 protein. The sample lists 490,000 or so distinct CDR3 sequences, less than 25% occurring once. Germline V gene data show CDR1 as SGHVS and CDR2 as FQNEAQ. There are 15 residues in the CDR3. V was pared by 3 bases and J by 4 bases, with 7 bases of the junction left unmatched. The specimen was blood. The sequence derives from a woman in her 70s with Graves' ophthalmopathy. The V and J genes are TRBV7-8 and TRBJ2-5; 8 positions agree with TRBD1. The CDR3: CASSLHRGTGETQYF. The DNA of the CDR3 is TGTGCCAGCAGCTTGCACAGGGGGACGGGAGAGACCCAGTACTTC.